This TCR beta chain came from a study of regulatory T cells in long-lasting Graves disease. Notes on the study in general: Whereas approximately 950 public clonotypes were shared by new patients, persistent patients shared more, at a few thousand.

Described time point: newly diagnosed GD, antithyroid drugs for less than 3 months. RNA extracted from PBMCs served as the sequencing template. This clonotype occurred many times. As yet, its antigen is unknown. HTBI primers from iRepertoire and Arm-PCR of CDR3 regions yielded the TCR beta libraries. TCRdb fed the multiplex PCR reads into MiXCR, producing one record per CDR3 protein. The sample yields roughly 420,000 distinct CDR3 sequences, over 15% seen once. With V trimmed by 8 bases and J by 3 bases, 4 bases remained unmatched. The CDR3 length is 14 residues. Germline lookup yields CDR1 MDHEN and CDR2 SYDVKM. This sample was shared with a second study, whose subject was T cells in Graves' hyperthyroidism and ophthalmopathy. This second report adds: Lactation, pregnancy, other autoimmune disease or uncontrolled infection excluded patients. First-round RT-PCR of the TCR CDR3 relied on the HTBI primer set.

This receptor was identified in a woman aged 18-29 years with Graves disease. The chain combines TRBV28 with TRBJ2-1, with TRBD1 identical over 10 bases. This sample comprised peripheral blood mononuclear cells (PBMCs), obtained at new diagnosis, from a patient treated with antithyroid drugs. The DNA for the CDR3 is TGTGCCAGCCGACGGGACAGGGGCTACAATGAGCAGTTCTTC. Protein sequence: CASRRDRGYNEQFF.